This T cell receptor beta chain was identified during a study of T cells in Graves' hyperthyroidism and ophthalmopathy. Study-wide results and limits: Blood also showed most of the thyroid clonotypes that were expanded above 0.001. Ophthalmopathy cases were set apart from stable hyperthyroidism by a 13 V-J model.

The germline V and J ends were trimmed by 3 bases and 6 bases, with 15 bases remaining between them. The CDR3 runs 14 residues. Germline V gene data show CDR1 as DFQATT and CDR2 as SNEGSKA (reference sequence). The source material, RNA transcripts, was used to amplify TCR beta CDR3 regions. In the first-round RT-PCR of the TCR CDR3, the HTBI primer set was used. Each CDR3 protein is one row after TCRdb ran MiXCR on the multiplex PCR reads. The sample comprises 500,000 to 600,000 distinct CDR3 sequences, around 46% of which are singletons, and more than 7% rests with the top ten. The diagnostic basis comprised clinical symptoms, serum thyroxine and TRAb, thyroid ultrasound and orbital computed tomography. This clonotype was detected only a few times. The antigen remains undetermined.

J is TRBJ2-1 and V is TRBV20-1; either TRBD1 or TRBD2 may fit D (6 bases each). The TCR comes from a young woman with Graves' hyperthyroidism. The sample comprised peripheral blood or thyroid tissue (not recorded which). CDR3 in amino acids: CSARGGTVSNEQFF. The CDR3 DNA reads TGCAGTGCTAGGGGGGGCACAGTAAGCAATGAGCAGTTCTTC.